Listed below are T cell receptor beta chains from one sample, sequenced in a study of spatial heterogeneity in lung cancer. TCRdb independently ran MiXCR on the 5' RACE reads; one entry per CDR3 protein. The table includes about 47,000 distinct CDR3 sequences, 12% detected once. The sequenced sample was PBMCs, obtained at follow-up. Every receptor here comes from a male donor with early-stage non-small cell lung cancer. Both conserved end residues are part of each CDR3. The D gene is left open where the match is weak. Clone size is not always given. Where it is, it says once, few, many or a class for expanded clones.

V gene	clone size	J gene	D gene	CDR3 length	CDR3 protein	CDR3 DNA
TRBV5-1	many	TRBJ1-1	TRBD1	14	CASSQTGVGTEAFF	TGCGCCAGCAGCCAGACAGGGGTTGGGACTGAAGCTTTCTTT
TRBV7-9	many	TRBJ1-1	NA	14	CASSLLLGEVEAFF	TGTGCCAGCAGCCTCCTTCTGGGAGAGGTGGAAGCTTTCTTT
TRBV19	NA	TRBJ2-7	TRBD2	14	CASRSGGADYEQYF	TGTGCCAGTAGATCGGGGGGAGCGGACTACGAGCAGTACTTC
TRBV6-2/TRBV6-3	NA	TRBJ2-7	TRBD2	21	CASSYTRRRTGGPSASYEQYF	TGTGCCAGCAGTTACACGCGCCGTAGAACGGGAGGTCCAAGCGCTTCCTACGAGCAGTACTTC
TRBV7-9	NA	TRBJ2-7	TRBD1	15	CASSGGTGITYEQYF	TGTGCCAGCAGCGGAGGGACAGGGATAACCTACGAGCAGTACTTC
TRBV27	NA	TRBJ1-2	NA	15	CASSSFSVGNYGYTF	TGTGCCAGCAGCAGTTTTTCGGTCGGGAACTATGGCTACACCTTC
TRBV7-2	NA	TRBJ2-3	TRBD2	15	CASSLFSGSTDTQYF	TGTGCCAGCAGTCTGTTTAGCGGGAGCACAGATACGCAGTATTTT
TRBV7-2	NA	TRBJ2-7	NA	11	CASSFAYEQYF	TGTGCCAGCAGCTTTGCCTACGAGCAGTACTTC
TRBV18	many	TRBJ2-1	NA	14	CASSPSRQTYEQFF	TGTGCCAGCTCACCTTCCCGACAGACCTATGAGCAGTTCTTC
TRBV10-2	many	TRBJ1-2	NA	13	CASSETGYYGYTF	TGCGCCAGCAGTGAAACAGGGTACTATGGCTACACCTTC
TRBV7-2	few	TRBJ2-2	NA	13	CASSSRNTGELFF	TGTGCCAGCAGCTCACGGAACACCGGGGAGCTGTTTTTT
TRBV9	NA	TRBJ1-1	NA	15	CASVRRGPYDTEAFF	TGTGCCAGCGTGAGACGGGGGCCCTATGACACTGAAGCTTTCTTT
TRBV20-1	many	TRBJ2-1	NA	14	CSAPVVSSYNEQFF	TGCAGTGCGCCAGTCGTGAGCTCCTACAATGAGCAGTTCTTC
TRBV12-3/TRBV12-4	many	TRBJ1-2	NA	11	CASSDNYGYTF	TGTGCCAGCAGTGACAACTATGGCTACACCTTC
TRBV12-3/TRBV12-4	many	TRBJ2-5	NA	14	CASSLEHRQETQYF	TGTGCCAGCAGTTTAGAGCACAGACAAGAGACCCAGTACTTC
TRBV20-1	NA	TRBJ2-7	TRBD2	20	CSAEFGLAGGGGRGSYEQYF	TGCAGTGCTGAATTTGGACTAGCGGGAGGAGGTGGTAGGGGCTCCTACGAGCAGTACTTC
TRBV24-1	NA	TRBJ2-1	NA	14	CATSDSRPRAEQFF	TGTGCCACCAGTGATTCCCGGCCTCGAGCCGAGCAGTTCTTC
TRBV5-1	few	TRBJ2-7	TRBD1	14	CASRNRGHSYEQYF	TGCGCCAGCCGAAACAGGGGGCATTCCTACGAGCAGTACTTC
TRBV5-1	many	TRBJ2-2	NA	21	CASSATTGAPRAGANTGELFF	TGCGCCAGCAGCGCAACGACAGGGGCCCCCCGAGCGGGAGCGAACACCGGGGAGCTGTTTTTT
TRBV27	NA	TRBJ2-1	TRBD1	15	CASSFLGQGYNEQFF	TGTGCCAGCAGTTTCCTAGGACAGGGCTACAATGAGCAGTTCTTC
TRBV6-2/TRBV6-3	NA	TRBJ1-5	NA	14	CASRTGIGNQPQHF	TGTGCCAGCAGAACAGGGATCGGAAATCAGCCCCAGCATTTT
TRBV6-2/TRBV6-3	NA	TRBJ2-7	NA	13	CASSYRGTGEQYF	TGTGCCAGCAGTTATCGGGGGACGGGCGAGCAGTACTTC
TRBV5-1	NA	TRBJ1-2	TRBD1	15	CASSPDRVPHYGYTF	TGCGCCAGCAGCCCCGACAGGGTCCCTCACTATGGCTACACCTTC
TRBV7-2	many	TRBJ1-1	NA	16	CASSLLGRVQGEEAFF	TGTGCCAGCAGCTTATTAGGTCGTGTGCAGGGCGAGGAAGCTTTCTTT
TRBV19	many	TRBJ2-7	TRBD2	15	CASSGRASATYEQYF	TGTGCCAGTAGCGGGAGGGCTAGCGCGACCTACGAGCAGTACTTC
TRBV5-5	many	TRBJ2-3	NA	12	CASSLRGDTQYF	TGTGCCAGCAGCTTGCGGGGGGATACGCAGTATTTT
TRBV7-8	many	TRBJ2-6	NA	15	CASSWSRSGANVLTF	TGTGCCAGCAGCTGGTCCCGGTCTGGGGCCAACGTCCTGACTTTC
TRBV18	NA	TRBJ1-4	NA	13	CASRGTTNEKLFF	TGTGCCAGCCGAGGGACAACTAATGAAAAACTGTTTTTT
TRBV2	NA	TRBJ2-6	NA	15	CASSSLGAGANVLTF	TGTGCCAGCAGCTCCCTGGGGGCTGGGGCCAACGTCCTGACTTTC
TRBV7-9	many	TRBJ2-3	TRBD2	15	CASSATSAGTDTQYF	TGTGCCAGCAGCGCGACTAGCGCTGGCACAGATACGCAGTATTTT
TRBV18	many	TRBJ1-1	NA	14	CASLRTQMNTEAFF	TGTGCCAGCCTTCGGACCCAAATGAACACTGAAGCTTTCTTT
TRBV28	many	TRBJ2-3	NA	14	CASSFATLTDTQYF	TGTGCCAGCAGTTTCGCGACTCTCACAGATACGCAGTATTTT
TRBV28	few	TRBJ1-2	TRBD1	16	CASRALPWTGNYGYTF	TGTGCCAGCAGAGCCCTACCGTGGACAGGCAACTATGGCTACACCTTC
TRBV25-1	few	TRBJ1-6	TRBD1	16	CASSELQGADNSPLHF	TGTGCCAGCAGTGAATTACAGGGGGCGGATAATTCACCCCTCCACTTT
TRBV12-3/TRBV12-4	many	TRBJ1-2	TRBD1	13	CASRDRNSYGYTF	TGTGCCAGCAGGGACAGGAATAGCTATGGCTACACCTTC
TRBV5-6	many	TRBJ2-1	NA	15	CASSTKLSSYNEQFF	TGTGCCAGCTCCACGAAACTAAGCTCCTACAATGAGCAGTTCTTC
TRBV4-3	many	TRBJ2-1	NA	13	CASSQERGNEQFF	TGCGCCAGCAGCCAAGAGAGGGGAAATGAGCAGTTCTTC
TRBV20-1	NA	TRBJ1-5	TRBD1	16	CSARITGTGANQPQHF	TGCAGTGCTAGGATCACCGGGACAGGGGCCAATCAGCCCCAGCATTTT
TRBV18	NA	TRBJ1-4	NA	16	CASSPPTVATNEKLFF	TGTGCCAGCTCACCACCCACGGTCGCAACTAATGAAAAACTGTTTTTT
TRBV7-2	few	TRBJ2-5	NA	13	CASSFPPQETQYF	TGTGCCAGCAGCTTTCCCCCTCAAGAGACCCAGTACTTC
TRBV6-2/TRBV6-3	few	TRBJ2-7	NA	16	CASSYGVYLNWDEQYF	TGTGCCAGCAGTTACGGGGTTTATCTAAACTGGGACGAGCAGTACTTC
TRBV6-5	few	TRBJ2-7	TRBD1	15	CASRKTGTVRHEQYF	TGTGCCAGCAGAAAAACCGGGACAGTGAGGCACGAGCAGTACTTC
TRBV2	NA	TRBJ2-3	TRBD1	16	CASSGRTGQGSNTQYF	TGTGCCAGCAGTGGACGGACAGGGCAGGGCTCAAATACGCAGTATTTT
TRBV27	NA	TRBJ1-1	TRBD1	17	CASSPNFRGQGDTEAFF	TGTGCCAGCAGTCCTAACTTCCGGGGACAGGGGGACACTGAAGCTTTCTTT